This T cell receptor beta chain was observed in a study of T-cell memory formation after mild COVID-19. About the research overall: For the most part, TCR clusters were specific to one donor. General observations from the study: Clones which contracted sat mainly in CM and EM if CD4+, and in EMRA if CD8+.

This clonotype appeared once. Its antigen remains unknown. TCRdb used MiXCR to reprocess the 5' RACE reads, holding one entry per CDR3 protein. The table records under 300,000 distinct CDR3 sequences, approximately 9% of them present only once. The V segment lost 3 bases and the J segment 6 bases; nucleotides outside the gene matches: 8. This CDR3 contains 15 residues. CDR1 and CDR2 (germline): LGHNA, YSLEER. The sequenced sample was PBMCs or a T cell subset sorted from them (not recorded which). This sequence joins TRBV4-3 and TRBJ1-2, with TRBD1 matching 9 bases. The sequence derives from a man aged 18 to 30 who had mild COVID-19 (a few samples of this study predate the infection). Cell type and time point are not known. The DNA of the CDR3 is TGCGCCAGCAGCCAGCCAGGGACAGGGCGGAATGGCTACACCTTC. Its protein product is CASSQPGTGRNGYTF.